A selection of T cell receptor beta chains follows, all from one sample in a study of blood T cells in healthy people across ages. TCRdb re-analysed the 5' RACE reads in MiXCR, keeping a single row per CDR3 protein. The sample has 800,000 or so distinct CDR3 sequences, roughly 25% seen once. These data were also reused for a study on T cells of mothers and their children.

Sequenced material: blood. These receptors were obtained from a boy aged 5-17 years in good health. The CDR3 runs from the conserved cysteine through the conserved F or W. Each record gives: D gene, V gene, clone size, J gene, CDR3 protein, CDR3 DNA. The D gene is left open where the match is weak. A clone size is listed for some rows: how often the clone was seen (once, few, many), or a class if it is expanded.

>.|TRBV21-1|.|TRBJ2-7
CASSKERPQRTGPNYEQYF
TGTGCCAGCAGCAAAGAGCGTCCCCAAAGGACAGGGCCGAACTACGAGCAGTACTTC
>.|TRBV7-8|few|TRBJ2-7
CASSLGPGVSYEQYF
TGTGCCAGCAGCTTGGGGCCGGGCGTCTCCTACGAGCAGTACTTC
>.|TRBV6-5|few|TRBJ2-7
CASQKNYEQYF
TGTGCCAGCCAAAAAAACTACGAGCAGTACTTC
>.|TRBV15|.|TRBJ1-3
CATSRDRWDAGNTIYF
TGTGCCACCAGCAGAGATCGGTGGGACGCTGGAAACACCATATATTTT
>.|TRBV6-5|many|TRBJ1-2
CASSSGPNYGYTF
TGTGCCAGCAGTTCAGGACCGAACTATGGCTACACCTTC
>.|TRBV4-1|.|TRBJ2-5
CASSQDGLISYQGTQYF
TGCGCCAGCAGCCAAGACGGCCTCATCTCGTACCAAGGGACCCAGTACTTC
>.|TRBV12-3/TRBV12-4|.|TRBJ1-1
CASSEGIVNTEAFF
TGTGCCAGCAGCGAGGGGATAGTGAACACTGAAGCTTTCTTT
>.|TRBV29-1|.|TRBJ2-5
CSVVLEGETQYF
TGCAGCGTTGTTCTGGAGGGAGAGACCCAGTACTTC
>.|TRBV7-2|few|TRBJ2-7
CASSPSVRQGREQYF
TGTGCCAGCAGCCCGAGCGTCCGGCAGGGGCGGGAGCAGTACTTC
>.|TRBV2|.|TRBJ1-2
CASSDEVQLANYGYTF
TGTGCCAGCAGTGATGAAGTACAGCTAGCTAACTATGGCTACACCTTC
>.|TRBV7-3|.|TRBJ2-5
CASSFGGPQETQCF
TGTGCCAGCAGCTTCGGTGGGCCTCAAGAGACCCAGTGCTTC